These 23 T cell receptor beta chains were sequenced from one sample in a study of Graves' ophthalmopathy and Graves' hyperthyroidism. RNA transcripts provided the template for amplifying TCR beta CDR3 regions. Second-round multiplex PCR came after first-round RT-PCR with HTBI primers. TCRdb used MiXCR to reprocess the multiplex PCR reads, holding one entry per CDR3 protein. The sample holds more than 45,000 distinct CDR3 sequences; around half are singletons and the top ten take approximately 23%. The sample was peripheral blood. These receptors all come from an adult man with Graves' ophthalmopathy.

This clonotype was counted ten times or more. The V call is TRBV12-3 or TRBV12-4, the J call TRBJ2-5, with 12 bases fitting TRBD2. V trimming: 5 bases; J trimming: 0 bases; junction bases outside the gene matches: 4. This CDR3 region has 16 residues. The CDR3 loop reads CASSGGTSGYQETQYF. DNA for the CDR3: TGTGCCAGCAGTGGCGGGACTAGCGGGTACCAAGAGACCCAGTACTTC.

The CDR3 DNA is TGTGCCAGCCAAGGGGGTCAGTCTTTCACAGATACGCAGTATTTT. It specifies CASQGGQSFTDTQYF. This chain links TRBV2 with TRBJ2-3; perhaps TRBD1 as D (6 bases). The CDR3 sequence is 15 residues long. Germline CDR1 SNHLY, CDR2 FYNNEI. V was shortened by 8 bases and J by 2 bases, with 17 bases between the two germline ends.

With regard to this clonotype: A much more abundant neighbour one base away suggests this may be a read error. It is likely a read error, because the conserved phenylalanine at the end of the CDR3 is missing. This rearrangement joins TRBV9 to TRBJ2-4; D tentatively reads TRBD1 or TRBD2 (5 bases each). V lost 3 bases, J lost 8 bases, and 18 bases lay in between. The V gene's germline CDR1 is SGDLS and CDR2 YYNGEE. The CDR3 runs 15 residues. The CDR3 loop is CASSGSGTGLDIQYV. CDR3 nucleotides: TGTGCCAGCAGCGGTTCGGGGACGGGTCTTGACATTCAGTACGTC.

Comments on this clonotype: It may be a read error: a sequence one base away is much more abundant. The chain combines TRBV28 with TRBJ2-5; D may correspond to TRBD1 or TRBD2 (5 bases each). Germline-derived CDR1 and CDR2 are MDHEN and SYDVKM. Trimming took off 3 bases at V and 11 bases at J, with 28 bases between the two ends. The CDR3 extends over 17 amino acids. The CDR3 DNA reads TGTGCCAGCAGTTTCCTTTTGGACGGGACGGCCAATCAATGGCAGTACTTC. The encoded protein is CASSFLLDGTANQWQYF.

This sequence joins TRBV9 and TRBJ2-7; TRBD1 matches 9 bases. V lost 3 bases and J lost 5; bases outside the gene matches: 9. The CDR3 length is 15 residues. Germline V gene lookup returns CDR1 SGDLS and CDR2 YYNGEE. CDR3 bases: TGTGCCAGCAGCGGAACCGGGACAGGGTTCCACGAGCAGTACTTC. Protein product: CASSGTGTGFHEQYF.

This clonotype has a count of ten or more. A much larger clone sits a single nucleotide away, making a read error possible. The genes are TRBV6-5 and TRBJ2-7, with D possibly matching TRBD1 (6 bases). This CDR3 has 14 amino acids. CDR1 and CDR2 from the germline V gene are MNHEY and SVGAGI. The V and J ends lost 2 bases and 2 bases respectively, with 10 bases between them. Written as DNA, the CDR3 is TGTGCCAGCAGTTACGGGACAAACGCCTACGAGCAGTACTTC. Protein product: CASSYGTNAYEQYF.

There are many counts of this clonotype. The gene calls are TRBV6-5 and TRBJ2-1; D remains ambiguous. The CDR3 is 17 amino acids. Looked up from germline, CDR1 is MNHEY and CDR2 is SVGAGI. With 0 bases removed from V and 8 bases from J, the gap between germline ends came to 20 bases. The CDR3 DNA follows: TGTGCCAGCAGTTACTCGGTTTCTCAACAGCTTACGTATGAGCAGTTCTTC. Protein product: CASSYSVSQQLTYEQFF.

This clonotype was recorded at least ten times. This chain connects TRBV27 to TRBJ2-7, with TRBD2 identical over 7 bases. V gave up 3 bases and J gave up 2 bases; unmatched junction bases: 4. CDR1 is MNHEY, CDR2 SMNVEV, per germline (reference sequence). CDR3 length equals 14 residues. In DNA, the CDR3 is TGTGCCAGCAGTTTGGGGGGGTACCCCTACGAGCAGTACTTC. Translated: CASSLGGYPYEQYF.

This clonotype was observed at least ten times. The CDR3 sequence is CASSQDRLRQYYGYTF. In DNA form, the CDR3 reads TGTGCCAGCAGCCAAGATCGCCTAAGACAGTACTATGGCTACACCTTC. The chain combines TRBV4-2 with TRBJ1-2; D may be TRBD1 (5 bases). This CDR3 has 16 residues. V was shortened by 0 bases and J by 3 bases, with 14 bases between the two germline ends. CDR1 is LGHNA, CDR2 YNFKEQ, per germline.

As regards this clonotype: At one of its ends the junction is not consistent with the germline gene, which may arise from a read error. The genes are TRBV10-3 and TRBJ2-2; D might be TRBD2 (5 bases). This CDR3 is built from 14 residues. The V gene's germline CDR1 is ENHRY and CDR2 SYGVKD. DNA for the CDR3: TGTGCCATCAGTGATGGCGGAAACACCGGGGAACTGTTTTTT. Translation gives CAISDGGNTGELFF.

The chain carries TRBV20-1 and TRBJ2-5; D call uncertain. CDR1 is DFQATT, CDR2 SNEGSKA, per germline (reference sequence). The ends were cut back, 3 bases at V and 4 bases at J, with 9 bases in the middle. This CDR3 region has 12 residues. The CDR3 loop is CSARVNRETQYF. CDR3 coding DNA: TGCAGTGCTAGGGTGAACCGAGAGACCCAGTACTTC.

This clonotype was found many times. This rearrangement joins TRBV2 to TRBJ2-5; D is uncertain. Germline CDR1 reads SNHLY; CDR2 reads FYNNEI. The CDR3 is 10 residues long. V was pared by 6 bases and J by 4 bases, with 3 bases between. CDR3 amino acids: CASRGETQYF. The CDR3 nucleotides are TGTGCCAGCAGGGGAGAGACCCAGTACTTC. Together with reference TRBV2 and TRBJ2-5, the CDR3 gives the full variable domain: EPEVTQTPSHQVTQMGQEVILRCVPISNHLYFYWYRQILGQKVEFLVSFYNNEISEKSEIFDDQFSVERPDGSNFTLKIRSTKLEDSAMYFCASRGETQYFGPGTRLLVL.

The CDR3 DNA reads as TGCAGTGCTAGAGATGGATCTGAGCGGGGGGCCCCGTGGTACTTC. Translating it yields CSARDGSERGAPWYF. This chain joins TRBV20-1 and TRBJ2-4, with 9 positions matching TRBD2. CDR1 and CDR2 from the germline V gene are DFQATT and SNEGSKA (reference sequence). V shed 0 bases and J 15 bases; nucleotides not matched to a gene: 15. The CDR3 length is 15 residues.

The table lists this clonotype with many counts. The rearrangement links TRBV19 to TRBJ2-7; 8 bases map to TRBD1. This CDR3 region has 12 residues. Germline values: CDR1 LNHDA, CDR2 SQIVND (reference sequence). The V gene end was trimmed by 8 bases and the J gene end by 3 bases; junction bases not matched to a gene: 3. CDR3: CASSDRDYEQYF. CDR3 coding DNA: TGTGCCAGTTCGGACAGGGACTACGAGCAGTACTTC.

By share, this clonotype counts as medium-sized. The chain employs TRBV15 and TRBJ1-1; no firm D call. V lost 4 bases, J lost 0 bases, and 6 bases lay in between. The CDR3 loop spans 13 amino acids. The germline V gene encodes CDR1 LNHNV and CDR2 YYDKDF (reference sequence). This chain's CDR3 is CATSTELNTEAFF. The CDR3 nucleotides read TGTGCCACCAGCACAGAACTGAACACTGAAGCTTTCTTT. The variable domain in full, completed from reference TRBV15 and TRBJ1-1, reads DAMVIQNPRYQVTQFGKPVTLSCSQTLNHNVMYWYQQKSSQAPKLLFHYYDKDFNNEADTPDNFQSRRPNTSFCFLDIRSPGLGDTAMYLCATSTELNTEAFFGQGTRLTVV.

This clonotype has only one observation. This chain joins TRBV20-1 and TRBJ2-7; a weak D match, TRBD1 (7 bases). Germline V gives CDR1 DFQATT, CDR2 SNEGSKA (reference sequence). V was clipped by 0 bases and J by 8 bases, with 26 bases between them. CDR3 length equals 17 residues. CDR3 DNA sequence: TGCAGTGCTAGAGACCGGACCCTTTGGAGGGGGCAATGGAAGCAGTACTTC. It translates to CSARDRTLWRGQWKQYF.

This clonotype was counted at least ten times. In DNA, the CDR3 is TGTGCCAGCAGCGTACTGTCTGAGGGGGCGGGGAACACCATATATTTT. Amino acids: CASSVLSEGAGNTIYF. The chain links TRBV9 to TRBJ1-3; 7 nucleotides line up with TRBD1. V trimming: 1 base; J trimming: 7 bases; junction bases outside the gene matches: 11. Germline V CDR1 and CDR2: SGDLS, YYNGEE. The CDR3 runs 16 residues.

In the case of this clonotype: A junction boundary mismatches the germline segment, possibly from a read error. The chain carries TRBV13 and TRBJ1-2; D unclear. The germline CDR1 and CDR2 sequences are PRHDT and FYEKMQ (reference sequence). There are 15 residues in the CDR3. The CDR3 DNA reads as TGTGCCAACAGCTTTCTTTCTCGGGGTAACTATGGCTACACCTTC. Protein sequence: CANSFLSRGNYGYTF.

This chain uses TRBV28 with TRBJ2-5, with 15 positions matching TRBD2. The V segment lost 6 bases and the J segment 7 bases; nucleotides outside the gene matches: 12. The CDR3 has 17 residues. CDR1 and CDR2 (germline): MDHEN, SYDVKM. CDR3 nucleotides: TGTGCCAGCAGCCTGGGACTAGCGGGAGGCATCACAGGGACCCAGTACTTC. Protein product: CASSLGLAGGITGTQYF.

As concerns this clonotype: Compared with germline, one end of the junction differs, possibly owing to a read error. The rearrangement uses TRBV6-5 and TRBJ2-2; 8 bases are a match to TRBD2. The CDR3 is 14 amino acids. Germline V gene data show CDR1 as MNHEY and CDR2 as SVGAGI. As DNA, the CDR3 is TGTGCCAGCGGTTACAACGGGGGGGACGGGGCGCTGTTTTTT. It encodes CASGYNGGDGALFF.

This rearrangement joins TRBV29-1 to TRBJ2-7; D possibly corresponds to TRBD1 (5 bases). The CDR3 sequence is 12 residues long. With 3 bases removed from V and 7 bases from J, the gap between germline ends came to 13 bases. Germline V gene sequence: CDR1 SQVTM, CDR2 ANQGSEA. In DNA form, the CDR3 reads TGCAGCGTTGAGCAGGACACCGGGGAGCAGTACTTC. This sequence encodes CSVEQDTGEQYF.

This clonotype was recorded only once. The J gene is TRBJ1-2, the V gene TRBV11-2; 8 nucleotides match TRBD1. Germline values: CDR1 SGHAT, CDR2 FQNNGV. The CDR3 has 17 amino acids. The junction had 14 bases not matched to a gene; V was cut back by 4 bases and J by 4 bases. The CDR3 DNA reads as TGTGCCAGCAGCTCCATCTCCGACAGGGGATTGGGCTATGGCTACACCTTC. The encoded protein is CASSSISDRGLGYGYTF.

Many counts were recorded for this clonotype. J is TRBJ2-5 and V is TRBV9; D could derive from TRBD1 or TRBD2 (7 bases each). Germline assignment: CDR1 SGDLS and CDR2 YYNGEE. The V and J ends lost 0 bases and 2 bases respectively, with 14 bases between them. CDR3 length: 16 amino acids. The CDR3 here is CASSVGGGGGQETQYF. As DNA, the CDR3 is TGTGCCAGCAGCGTAGGAGGGGGCGGGGGTCAAGAGACCCAGTACTTC.